This TCR beta chain was obtained from a study of blood T cell repertoires in COVID-19. As for the study in general: Samples of COVID-19 (acute and convalescent) were obtained from the United States, Italy and Spain. PBMCs, B-cell-depleted T cells, or T cells provided the cDNA or gDNA that made up the material.

This clone was counted once. CDR1 and CDR2 (germline): SGHDT, YYEEEE. The CDR3 spans 16 residues. J lost 5 bases, V lost 2 bases, and 11 bases had no gene match. Patients at the Seattle site were enrolled during active infection and followed longitudinally. As originally analysed: Reference gene primers were amplified, and this amplification served to estimate nucleated cell counts. TCRdb's copy holds only in-frame clones and misses some; the assay was immunoSEQ multiplex PCR. That table gives V, J and clone size, and the DNA gave D and trimming. The sample has under 150,000 clones, 75% to 90% seen once.

This chain uses TRBV5-6 with TRBJ1-2; TRBD1 agrees at 8 bases. What was sequenced was peripheral blood. The clonotype comes from a woman aged 60-75 years with COVID-19, enrolled during active disease. CDR3 nucleotide sequence: TGTGCCAGCAGCTTCTCGGGGACAGGCCGGGTGTATGGCTACACCTTC. Translating gives CASSFSGTGRVYGYTF. Full variable domain (rest looked up from reference TRBV5-6 and TRBJ1-2): DAGVTQSPTHLIKTRGQQVTLRCSPKSGHDTVSWYQQALGQGPQFIFQYYEEEERQRGNFPDRFSGHQFPNYSSELNVNALLLGDSALYLCASSFSGTGRVYGYTFGSGTRLTVV.